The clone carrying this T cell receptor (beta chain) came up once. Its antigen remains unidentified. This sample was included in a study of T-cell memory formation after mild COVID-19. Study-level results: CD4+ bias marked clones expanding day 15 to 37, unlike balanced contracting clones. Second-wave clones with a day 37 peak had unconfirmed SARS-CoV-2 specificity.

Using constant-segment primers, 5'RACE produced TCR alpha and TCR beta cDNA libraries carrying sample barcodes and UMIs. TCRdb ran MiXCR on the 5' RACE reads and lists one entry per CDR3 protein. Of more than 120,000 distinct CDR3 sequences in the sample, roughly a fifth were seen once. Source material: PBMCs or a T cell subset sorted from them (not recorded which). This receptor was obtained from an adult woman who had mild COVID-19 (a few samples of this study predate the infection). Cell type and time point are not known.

The CDR3 loop is CASSQARGGTGELFF. The CDR3 region has the DNA TGTGCCAGCAGCCAAGCTCGGGGTGGTACCGGGGAGCTGTTTTTT. The rearrangement joins TRBV14 to TRBJ2-2; maybe TRBD2 (5 bases). V lost 1 base to trimming and J lost 5 bases, with 11 bases between them. The CDR3 has 15 amino acids. Germline lookup yields CDR1 SGHDN and CDR2 FVKESK.